These 12 T cell receptor beta chains came from one sample sequenced in a study of T cells after yellow fever vaccination. TCRdb used MiXCR to reprocess the 5' RACE reads, holding one entry per CDR3 protein. The sample lists fewer than 85,000 distinct CDR3 sequences, around 7.7% occurring once. Sample: CD8+ T cells sorted from PBMCs, taken on the day of the yellow fever booster vaccination. Receptor source: a man aged 25 to 40 who received the YFV17D yellow fever vaccine.

This clonotype was seen at least ten times. The gene calls are TRBV4-3 and TRBJ2-7; D might be TRBD2 (6 bases). Between the trimmed V and J ends, which lost 4 bases and 5 bases, there was a span of 15 bases. Germline V gene lookup returns CDR1 LGHNA and CDR2 YSLEER. CDR3 length: 14 residues. Here the CDR3 DNA reads TGCGCCAGCAGCCCCGGGAGCGGTGGCGACGAGCAGTACTTC. This sequence encodes CASSPGSGGDEQYF.

DNA for the CDR3: TGTGCCAGCAGTTTAGGATTGGGACAGGGCTACAATGAGCAGTTCTTC. It translates to CASSLGLGQGYNEQFF. This rearrangement joins TRBV28 to TRBJ2-1; 9 bases map to TRBD1. Trimming removed 2 bases from V and 3 bases from J; junction bases left unmatched: 5. CDR1 and CDR2 (germline): MDHEN, SYDVKM. The CDR3 is 16 amino acids. Together with reference TRBV28 and TRBJ2-1, the CDR3 gives the full variable domain: DVKVTQSSRYLVKRTGEKVFLECVQDMDHENMFWYRQDPGLGLRLIYFSYDVKMKEKGDIPEGYSVSREKKERFSLILESASTNQTSMYLCASSLGLGQGYNEQFFGPGTRLTVL.

This clonotype was recorded a few times. V usage is TRBV20-1 and J usage is TRBJ2-1, with D tentatively TRBD1 (8 bases). CDR1 is DFQATT and CDR2 is SNEGSKA in the germline V gene (reference sequence). The CDR3 covers 14 residues. The ends were cut back, 5 bases at V and 2 bases at J, with 13 bases in the middle. The CDR3 DNA sequence: TGCAGTGCTGTACAGGGGGGGACCTACAATGAGCAGTTCTTC. This sequence encodes CSAVQGGTYNEQFF.

The sample holds many counts of this clonotype. The chain carries TRBV9 and TRBJ1-2; D may be TRBD1 (5 bases). Germline values: CDR1 SGDLS, CDR2 YYNGEE. The germline V and J ends were trimmed by 5 bases and 5 bases, with 22 bases remaining between them. The CDR3 totals 16 residues. The CDR3 region has the DNA TGTGCCAGCAGTGAAGGCGCCGACACGGAGGGGTATGGCTACACCTTC. Protein sequence: CASSEGADTEGYGYTF.

This clonotype appeared a few times. The gene calls are TRBV30 and TRBJ1-1, with a possible D match to TRBD1 (6 bases). The CDR3 has 10 amino acids. The germline V and J ends were trimmed by 6 bases and 7 bases, with 9 bases remaining between them. CDR1 GTSNPN and CDR2 SVGIG come from the germline V gene (reference sequence). CDR3 bases: TGTGCCTGCGGGACACTTGAAGCTTTCTTT. This encodes CACGTLEAFF. The variable domain in full, completed from reference TRBV30 and TRBJ1-1, reads SQTIHQWPATLVQPVGSPLSLECTVEGTSNPNLYWYRQAAGRGLQLLFYSVGIGQISSEVPQNLSASRPQDRQFILSSKKLLLSDSGFYLCACGTLEAFFGQGTRLTVV.

The rearrangement uses TRBV29-1 and TRBJ2-5; a possible D gene is TRBD2 (6 bases). Trimming cost V 0 bases and J 2 bases, with 10 bases left between them. The CDR3 contains 14 residues. CDR1 is SQVTM and CDR2 is ANQGSEA in the germline V gene. CDR3 sequence: CSVEEVADQETQYF. The CDR3, as DNA: TGCAGCGTTGAAGAAGTAGCGGATCAAGAGACCCAGTACTTC.

This clonotype was seen at least ten times. The chain joins TRBV11-2 to TRBJ2-5, with D hard to call. CDR1 SGHAT and CDR2 FQNNGV come from the germline V gene. V dropped 1 base and J dropped 5 bases, with 5 bases sitting between them. The CDR3 has 12 residues. The CDR3: CASSLGWETQYF. CDR3 DNA: TGTGCCAGCAGCTTAGGGTGGGAGACCCAGTACTTC.

The V and J genes are TRBV13 and TRBJ2-7; 7 bases are shared with TRBD1. Germline CDR1 reads PRHDT; CDR2 reads FYEKMQ (reference sequence). The CDR3 has 14 residues. V trimming: 4 bases; J trimming: 7 bases; junction bases outside the gene matches: 10. The CDR3 DNA is TGTGCCAGCAGCTGGGGGACAGACCCGGGGGAGCAGTACTTC. This translates into CASSWGTDPGEQYF.

In this sample, this clonotype turned up a few times. V and J are TRBV6-1 and TRBJ2-3; 11 bases map to TRBD2. CDR1 and CDR2 from the germline V gene are MNHNS and SASEGT. This CDR3 is built from 13 residues. The CDR3 loop reads CAVGTSGTDTQYF. CDR3 sequence (DNA): TGTGCGGTCGGGACTAGCGGAACAGATACGCAGTATTTT.

The chain joins TRBV12-3 or TRBV12-4 to TRBJ2-7; D unclear. The CDR3 spans 12 residues. The ends were cut back, 5 bases at V and 0 bases at J, with 5 bases in the middle. The CDR3 spells CASSNSSYEQYF. Here the CDR3 DNA reads TGTGCCAGCAGTAACAGCTCCTACGAGCAGTACTTC.

This chain links TRBV5-4 with TRBJ2-2; D may be TRBD2 (6 bases). CDR3 length equals 15 residues. Trimming took off 3 bases at V and 3 bases at J, with 12 bases between the two ends. Germline loops: CDR1 SGHNT, CDR2 YYREEE (reference sequence). The CDR3, as DNA: TGTGCCAGCAGCTCGGCCGGGGGAGACACCGGGGAGCTGTTTTTT. This translates into CASSSAGGDTGELFF.

The V and J genes are TRBV6-2 or TRBV6-3 and TRBJ2-1; 11 bases fit TRBD2. V lost 4 bases and J lost 2; bases outside the gene matches: 4. Germline V gives CDR1 MNHEY, CDR2 SVGEGT. This CDR3 is built from 16 residues. CDR3 amino acids: CASSLGLAETYNEQFF. CDR3 bases: TGTGCCAGCAGTTTGGGACTAGCGGAAACCTACAATGAGCAGTTCTTC.